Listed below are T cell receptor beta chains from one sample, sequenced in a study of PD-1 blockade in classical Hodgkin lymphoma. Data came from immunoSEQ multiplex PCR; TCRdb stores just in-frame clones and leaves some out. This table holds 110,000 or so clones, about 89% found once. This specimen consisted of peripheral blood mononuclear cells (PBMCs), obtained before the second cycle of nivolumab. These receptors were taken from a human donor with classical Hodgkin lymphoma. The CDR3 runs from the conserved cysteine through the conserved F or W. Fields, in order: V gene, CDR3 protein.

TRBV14	CASSSWGPQETQYF
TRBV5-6	CASSSIAGEETQYF
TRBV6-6	CASNYNGMNNSPLHF
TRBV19	CASRPGQGEWSGANVLTF
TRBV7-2	CASSLGSTGFNEQFF
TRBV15	CATSRVSAGGLDEQFF
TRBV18	CASSARQGHEQYF
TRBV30	CASRTSGRPGEQYF
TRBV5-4	CASSVNRGYNSPLHF
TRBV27	CASSLLRKGKNIQYF
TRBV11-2	CASSFRTGNGEQYF
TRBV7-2	CASTLRGELFF
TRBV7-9	CASSLGLGRESYGYTF
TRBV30	CASTGTSNYGYTF
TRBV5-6	CASSPHERPSGNTIYF
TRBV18	CASSPLAQGETQYF
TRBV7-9	CASSLEQVSGELFF
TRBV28	CASSPAGTAKPFYTF
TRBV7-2	CASSSLGYGYTF
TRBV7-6	CASSSSSSGNQPQHF
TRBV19	CASNLRGGSMAGTQYF
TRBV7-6	CASSLPSGRSNEQFF
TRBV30	CACSARGPDTQYF
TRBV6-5	CASSYGPLYEQYF
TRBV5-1	CASSLAGTGSNQPQHF
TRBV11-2	CASSLEAPGTYEQYF
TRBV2	CASRPLVSGNTIYF
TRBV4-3	CASSPQTVEAFF
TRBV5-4	CASSPRDRVTDEQYF
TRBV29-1	CSVPESGTTDTQYF
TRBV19	CASMFLMSPSDTGELFF
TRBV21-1	CASSTFGPPPTAFF
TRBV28	CASSLPTGTSGFNEQFF
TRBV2	CASAGSLLRAFF
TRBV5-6	CASSYTGVYTEAFF
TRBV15	CATSRETRGWETQYF
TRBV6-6	CASSSAAGNTIYF
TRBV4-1	CASSQVYGAPSYEQYF
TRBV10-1	CASSENSGAQGYTF
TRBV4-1	CASSQARTAYGYTF
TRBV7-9	CASSPGGPRGTEAFF
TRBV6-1	CASRRLHSGANVLTF
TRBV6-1	CASSTGGGSNEQYF
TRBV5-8	CASSLLLRLSQFF
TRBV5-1	CASSLTGNPNEKLFF
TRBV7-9	CASSLGGQGGYEQYF
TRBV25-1	CASSEYLGLAGGNNEQFF
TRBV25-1	CASSVAGEVSGANVLTF